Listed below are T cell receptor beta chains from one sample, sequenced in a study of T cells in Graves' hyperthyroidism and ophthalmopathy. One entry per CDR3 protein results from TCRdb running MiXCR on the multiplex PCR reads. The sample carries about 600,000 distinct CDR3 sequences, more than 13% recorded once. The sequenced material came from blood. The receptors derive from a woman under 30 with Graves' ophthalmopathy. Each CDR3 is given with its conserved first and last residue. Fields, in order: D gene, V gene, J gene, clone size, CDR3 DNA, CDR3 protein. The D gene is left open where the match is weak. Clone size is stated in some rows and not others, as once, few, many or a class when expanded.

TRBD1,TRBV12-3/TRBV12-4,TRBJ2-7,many,TGTGCCAGCAGTTACCTCCAGGGACAGGGGCACGAGCAGTACTTC,CASSYLQGQGHEQYF
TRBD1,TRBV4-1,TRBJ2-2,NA,TGCGCCAGCAGTCAGCCGACAGGGTATGGGGAGCTGTTTTTT,CASSQPTGYGELFF
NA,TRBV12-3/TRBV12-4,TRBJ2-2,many,TGTGCCAGCAGTCTCGAGGAGGGATCTGGGGAGCTGTTTTTT,CASSLEEGSGELFF
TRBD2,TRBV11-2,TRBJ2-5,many,TGTGCCAGCAGCTTGACTAGCGGGAGTATTTTTGAGACCCAGTACTTC,CASSLTSGSIFETQYF
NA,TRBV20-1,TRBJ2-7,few,TGCAGTGCTAGACTAGCGTTCTCCTACGAGCAGTACTTC,CSARLAFSYEQYF
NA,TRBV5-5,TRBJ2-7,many,TGTGCCAGCAGCTTGACTACCTACGAGCAGTACTTC,CASSLTTYEQYF
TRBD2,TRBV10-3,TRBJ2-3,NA,TGTGCCATCAGTGAGACTAGCGGAGATTATAGCACAGATACGCAGTATTTT,CAISETSGDYSTDTQYF
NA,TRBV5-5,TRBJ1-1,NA,TGTGCCAGCAGCTTCAACCGAGGGTTCACTGAAGCTTTCTTT,CASSFNRGFTEAFF
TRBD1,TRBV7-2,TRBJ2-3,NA,TGTGCCAGCAGCACGGGACAGGGAATCGCAGATACGCAGTATTTT,CASSTGQGIADTQYF
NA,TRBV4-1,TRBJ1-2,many,TGCGCCAGCAGCCAAGGTTTTGCAGGAGCTGGATATGGCTACACCTTC,CASSQGFAGAGYGYTF
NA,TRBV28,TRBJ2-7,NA,TGTGCCAGCAGTTTTGGGACCACCTCCTACGAGCAGTACTTC,CASSFGTTSYEQYF
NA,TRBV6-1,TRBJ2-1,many,TGTGCCGTCACCTCGACTGCAAAGAGACCATCCTACAATGAGCAGTTCTTC,CAVTSTAKRPSYNEQFF
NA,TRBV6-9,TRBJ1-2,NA,TGTGCCAGCAGTTCAACAGGGTTTAGTGGTGGCTACACCTTC,CASSSTGFSGGYTF
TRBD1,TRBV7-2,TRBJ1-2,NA,TGTGCCAGCAGCACACAGGGGGGACCCTATGGCTACACCTTC,CASSTQGGPYGYTF
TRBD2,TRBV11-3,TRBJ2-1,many,TGTGCCAGCAGCCCCTTCGGACTAGCTGAAAATGAGCAGTTCTTC,CASSPFGLAENEQFF
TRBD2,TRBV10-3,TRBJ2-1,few,TGTGCCACCGTAAAATATATCCTTGCGGGAGTCTCCTACAATGAGCAGTTCTTC,CATVKYILAGVSYNEQFF
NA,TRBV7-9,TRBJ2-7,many,TGTGCCAGCAGCCTCGGACTCCTCAGTACGGACGAGCAGTACTTC,CASSLGLLSTDEQYF
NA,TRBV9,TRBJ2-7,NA,TGTGCCAGCAGCGTAAGGTCCGGGACACGACCCTACGAGCAGTACTTC,CASSVRSGTRPYEQYF
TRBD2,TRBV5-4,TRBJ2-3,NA,TGTGCCAGCAGCTTCGCGGGAGGTGGTGCAGATACGCAGTATTTT,CASSFAGGGADTQYF
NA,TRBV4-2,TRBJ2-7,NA,TGTGCCAGCACCCAAGAATTCGGGATTGTCGCCTACGAGCAGTACTTC,CASTQEFGIVAYEQYF
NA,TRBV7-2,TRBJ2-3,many,TGTGCCAGCAGTGGGGGACCCCCTCGCACAGATACGCAGTATTTT,CASSGGPPRTDTQYF
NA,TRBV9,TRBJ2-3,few,TGTGCCAGCAGCGTAGTAGAGGCACATACAGATACGCAGTATTTT,CASSVVEAHTDTQYF
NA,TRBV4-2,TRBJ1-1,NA,TGTGCCAGCAGCCAAGATCCAGGGAACGGTGAAGCTTTCTTT,CASSQDPGNGEAFF
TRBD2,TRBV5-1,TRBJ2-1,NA,TGCGCCAGCAGCTTGGAGACTAGCGGGATAAATGAGCAGTTCTTC,CASSLETSGINEQFF
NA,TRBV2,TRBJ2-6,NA,TGTGCCGGCAGTGTAAAAGGGTATTGGTCTGGGGCCAACGTCCTGACTTTC,CAGSVKGYWSGANVLTF
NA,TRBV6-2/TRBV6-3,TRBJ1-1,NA,TGTGCCAGCAGTTACCGGGGAGGGAACATTGAAGCTTTCTTT,CASSYRGGNIEAFF
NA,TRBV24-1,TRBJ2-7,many,TGTGCCACCACCTTTGGGGGAGAGCAGTACTTC,CATTFGGEQYF
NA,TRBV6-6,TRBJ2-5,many,TGTGCCAGCAGTTACGGGGGACATTTACAAGAGACCCAGTACTTC,CASSYGGHLQETQYF
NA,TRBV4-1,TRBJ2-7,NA,TGCGCCAGCAGCCAAGAAAGGGGAGTCTTTATCCACGAGCAGTACTTC,CASSQERGVFIHEQYF
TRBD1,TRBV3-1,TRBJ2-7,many,TGTGCCAGCAGCCAAGACCCCGGACAGGGGTACGAGCAGTACTTC,CASSQDPGQGYEQYF
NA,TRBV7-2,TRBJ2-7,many,TGTGCCAGCAGCTCGACCTCGGGACTCTTCTACGAGCAGTACTTC,CASSSTSGLFYEQYF
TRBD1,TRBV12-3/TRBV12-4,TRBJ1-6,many,TGTGCCAGCAGTACACGGACAGGGGTTTCACCCCTCCACTTT,CASSTRTGVSPLHF
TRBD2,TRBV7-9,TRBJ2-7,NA,TGTGCCAGCAGCCCACTAGCGGGAGCTGTGGAGCAGTACTTC,CASSPLAGAVEQYF
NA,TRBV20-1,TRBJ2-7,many,TGCAGTGCTAGGAGGTGGGCAAGGAGCTCCTACGAGCAGTACTTC,CSARRWARSSYEQYF
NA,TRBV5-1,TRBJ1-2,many,TGCGCCAGCAGCTTGGCCACGGGGTCTGGAGGCTACACCTTC,CASSLATGSGGYTF
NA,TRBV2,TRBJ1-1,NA,TGTGCCAGCAGGGCAATACAGGACATGAACACTGAAGCTTTCTTT,CASRAIQDMNTEAFF
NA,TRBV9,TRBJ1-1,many,TGTGCCAGCAGCGTAGGGGGTTACACTGAAGCTTTCTTT,CASSVGGYTEAFF
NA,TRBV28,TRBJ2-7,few,TGTGCCAGCAGGACAACAGATTCCTACGAGCAGTACTTC,CASRTTDSYEQYF
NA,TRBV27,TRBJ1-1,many,TGTGCCAGCAGTCTTGGGGGGCTCAACACTGAAGCTTTCTTT,CASSLGGLNTEAFF
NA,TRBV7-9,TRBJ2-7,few,TGTGCCGCGGGGAAGGCGGGGTCCTACGAGCAGTACTTC,CAAGKAGSYEQYF
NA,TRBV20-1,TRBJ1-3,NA,TGCAGTGCTAGAGATCTCAGACAATCCGGAAACACCATATATTTT,CSARDLRQSGNTIYF
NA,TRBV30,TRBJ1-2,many,TGTGCCTGGAGAGCCGGGACGACGGCCGGCTATGGCTACACCTTC,CAWRAGTTAGYGYTF
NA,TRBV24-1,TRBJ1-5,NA,TGTGCCACCAGTGATTCACAAACAGGGTATGATCAGCCCCAGCATTTT,CATSDSQTGYDQPQHF
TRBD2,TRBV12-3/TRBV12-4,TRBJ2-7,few,TGTGCCAGCAGCAAACTAGCGGGAGTAAGGTACGAGCAGTACTTC,CASSKLAGVRYEQYF
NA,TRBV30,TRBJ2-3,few,TGTGCCTGGAGGATACCTCCGGGTTCCTCGATAAGCACAGATACGCAGTATTTT,CAWRIPPGSSISTDTQYF
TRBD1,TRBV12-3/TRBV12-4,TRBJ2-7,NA,TGTGCCAGCAGTCGCCGACAGGGGTCGTCAAGCGAGCAGTACTTC,CASSRRQGSSSEQYF
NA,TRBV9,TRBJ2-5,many,TGTGCCAGCAGCGAGGGGCTAGCGCGTCAAGAGACCCAGTACTTC,CASSEGLARQETQYF
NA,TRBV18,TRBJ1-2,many,TGTGCCAGCTCACCGGGGGCAGGAGGGGACTATGGCTACACCTTC,CASSPGAGGDYGYTF
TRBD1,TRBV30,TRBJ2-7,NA,TGTGCCTGGAGACGGACAGGGGGGAACGAGCAGTACTTC,CAWRRTGGNEQYF
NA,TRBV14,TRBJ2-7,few,TGTGCCAGCAGCCTTTTTTCGGGGACAAACTACGAGCAGTACTTC,CASSLFSGTNYEQYF
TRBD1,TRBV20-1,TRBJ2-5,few,TGCAGTGCTAGGGATCACAGGGGGCAACAGTACTTC,CSARDHRGQQYF
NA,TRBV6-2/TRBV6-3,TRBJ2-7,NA,TGTGCCAGCAGTTACGACAGAGCCGCCTACGAGCAGTACTTC,CASSYDRAAYEQYF
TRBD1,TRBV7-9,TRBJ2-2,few,TGTGCCAGCGGACGACCCGGACAGGGGACCACCGGGGAGCTGTTTTTT,CASGRPGQGTTGELFF
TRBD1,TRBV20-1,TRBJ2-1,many,TGCAGTGCTGAACACAGGGGCCGGAGCTCCTACAATGAGCAGTTCTTC,CSAEHRGRSSYNEQFF
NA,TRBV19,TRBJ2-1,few,TGTGCCAGTAGTGTCCTTGGCCAGGGCGTCTACAATGAGCAGTTCTTC,CASSVLGQGVYNEQFF
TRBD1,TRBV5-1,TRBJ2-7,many,TGCGCCAGCAGCTCTCCGGGACAGGGGAACGAGCAGTACTTC,CASSSPGQGNEQYF
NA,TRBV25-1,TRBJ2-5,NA,TGTGCCAGCAGTATTGCGGGACGCGAGACCCAGTACTTC,CASSIAGRETQYF
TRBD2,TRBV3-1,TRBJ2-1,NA,TGTGCCAGCAGCCCGCAGACTAGCGGGAGAGGTGCCTACAATGAGCAGTTCTTC,CASSPQTSGRGAYNEQFF
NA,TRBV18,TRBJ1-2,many,TGTGCCAGCTCACCATCAACCGAAGATGGCTACACCTTC,CASSPSTEDGYTF